This T cell receptor beta chain was identified in a study of identical twins. This clonotype was detected ten times or more. The CDR3 length is 12 residues. The germline V and J ends were trimmed by 4 bases and 15 bases, with 17 bases remaining between them. Per germline, CDR1 SGDLS and CDR2 YYNGEE. MiXCR, applied by TCRdb to the 5' RACE reads, yields one record per CDR3 protein. The sample lists around 290,000 distinct CDR3 sequences; roughly 9.7% were seen once. These sequences were also reported in another study, on yellow fever vaccine responses in identical twins.

The clonotype was recovered from a woman between 18 and 29 years old in good health. Sequencing was carried out using CD8+ T cells sorted from blood. The chain uses TRBV9 and TRBJ2-1; D gene ambiguous. The CDR3 nucleotides read TGTGCCAGCAGCACCTATACTGATAAGCGGTTCTTC. It encodes CASSTYTDKRFF.